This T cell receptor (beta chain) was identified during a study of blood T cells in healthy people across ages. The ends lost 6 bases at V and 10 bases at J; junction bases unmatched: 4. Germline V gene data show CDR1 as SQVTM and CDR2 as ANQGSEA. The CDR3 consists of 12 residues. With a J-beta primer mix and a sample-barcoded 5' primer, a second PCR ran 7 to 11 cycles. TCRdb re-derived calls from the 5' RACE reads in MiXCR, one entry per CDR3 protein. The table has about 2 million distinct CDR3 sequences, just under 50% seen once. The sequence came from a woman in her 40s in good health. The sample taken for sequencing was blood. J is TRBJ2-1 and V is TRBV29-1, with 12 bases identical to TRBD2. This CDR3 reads CSVGLAGGEQFF. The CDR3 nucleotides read TGCAGCGTGGGACTAGCGGGCGGAGAGCAGTTCTTC.